This T cell receptor (beta chain) appears in the sequencing data of a study of OX40 agonist ivuxolimab in advanced cancers. The protocol was immunoSEQ multiplex PCR, while the TCRdb copy is restricted to in-frame clones and leaves out a portion. The data contain 55,000 to 65,000 clones, 88% of them singletons. The CDR3 is made up of 17 amino acids. V gave up 7 bases and J gave up 5 bases, with 24 bases separating them. Germline V gives CDR1 SEHNR, CDR2 FQNEAQ (reference sequence). The sample consisted of CD4+ or CD8+ T cells sorted from blood, taken in a trial of the OX40 agonist ivuxolimab. The origin of this receptor is an adult with an advanced solid tumor such as melanoma, head and neck, liver or kidney cancer. This rearrangement joins TRBV7-9 to TRBJ2-1; the D is unclear. The DNA of the CDR3 is TGTGCCAGCAACTTCCTAATAACGCTACCGACCAACAATGAGCAGTTCTTC. Translated: CASNFLITLPTNNEQFF.